These 17 T cell receptor beta chains share one sample of origin, sequenced in a study of shared clonotypes between healthy human individuals. Method: immunoSEQ multiplex PCR; TCRdb's copy keeps in-frame clones and lacks some. The sample has about 490,000 clones, about 84% seen once. The sample was PBMCs. These receptors originate from a woman between 35 and 50 years old in good health. Some clones in this sample may be carry-over from other donors' samples.

This clone has a count of ten or more. This sequence joins TRBV7-3 and TRBJ1-3; 9 bases fit TRBD1. The CDR3 has 15 residues. V was pared by 5 bases and J by 0 bases, with 2 bases of the junction left unmatched. Per germline, CDR1 SGHTA and CDR2 FQGTGA. CDR3 coding DNA: TGTGCCAGCAGCGGGACAGGGACCTCTGGAAACACCATATATTTT. It specifies CASSGTGTSGNTIYF.

The chain combines TRBV28 with TRBJ2-2, with 8 bases matching TRBD1. Per germline, CDR1 MDHEN and CDR2 SYDVKM. The CDR3 loop spans 13 amino acids. The J segment lost 9 bases and the V segment lost 5 bases, leaving 5 bases of the junction unmatched. The CDR3 here is CASSGQGARELFF. The CDR3 bases are TGTGCCAGCAGTGGGCAGGGGGCTAGGGAGCTGTTTTTT. The whole variable domain, remainder taken from reference TRBV28 and TRBJ2-2, is DVKVTQSSRYLVKRTGEKVFLECVQDMDHENMFWYRQDPGLGLRLIYFSYDVKMKEKGDIPEGYSVSREKKERFSLILESASTNQTSMYLCASSGQGARELFFGEGSRLTVL.

The CDR3 sequence: CASSLSGYPSYNEQFF. The DNA for the CDR3 is TGTGCCAGCAGCTTAAGCGGGTATCCCTCCTACAATGAGCAGTTCTTC. The chain joins TRBV11-3 to TRBJ2-1, with D tentatively TRBD2 (6 bases). Trimming stripped 2 bases from V and 0 bases from J, with 11 bases between. The CDR3 consists of 16 residues. The germline V gene has CDR1 SGHNT and CDR2 YENEEA. Complete variable domain (other parts from reference TRBV11-3 and TRBJ2-1): EAGVVQSPRYKIIEKKQPVAFWCNPISGHNTLYWYLQNLGQGPELLIRYENEEAVDDSQLPKDRFSAERLKGVDSTLKIQPAELGDSAVYLCASSLSGYPSYNEQFFGPGTRLTVL.

This clone was picked up many times. This same CDR3 is encoded by further DNA sequences in the sample. The gene calls are TRBV27 and TRBJ2-7, with D maybe TRBD2 (6 bases). With 3 bases removed from V and 5 bases from J, the gap between germline ends came to 11 bases. Germline V gives CDR1 MNHEY, CDR2 SMNVEV (reference sequence). The CDR3 is 13 residues long. CDR3 sequence (DNA): TGTGCCAGCAGTTTTACCGGGACTGACGAGCAGTACTTC. This translates into CASSFTGTDEQYF.

This clone has a handful of counts. The chain uses TRBV2 and TRBJ1-3; 7 positions agree with TRBD1. With V trimmed by 6 bases and J by 2 bases, 1 base remained unmatched. CDR1 and CDR2 from the germline V gene are SNHLY and FYNNEI. There are 13 residues in the CDR3. CDR3 amino acids: CASRRGPGNTIYF. The CDR3 DNA reads as TGTGCCAGCAGAAGGGGGCCTGGAAACACCATATATTTT.

The chain joins TRBV5-1 to TRBJ2-7; 9 bases fit TRBD1. Germline V gene data show CDR1 as SGHRS and CDR2 as YFSETQ. Trimming at V came to 6 bases and at J to 2 bases, leaving 12 bases not matched to a gene. This CDR3 comprises 16 residues. This CDR3 reads CASNNVNRQGAYEQYF. The CDR3 DNA reads TGCGCCAGCAACAACGTCAATCGACAGGGGGCCTACGAGCAGTACTTC.

Note on this clone: A far larger clone is off by one base, so a read error is likely. Other nucleotide sequences from this sample produce the same CDR3. The genes are TRBV11-1 and TRBJ2-2, with a tentative D call TRBD2 (5 bases). CDR3 length: 15 residues. Looked up from germline, CDR1 is SGHAT and CDR2 is FQDESV (reference sequence). In DNA form, the CDR3 reads TGTGCCAGACTTCGTCCTCCGGTTCGCGCCGGGGAGCTGTTTTTC. Protein product: CARLRPPVRAGELFF.

The chain combines TRBV11-2 with TRBJ2-7; maybe TRBD2 (5 bases). Germline lookup yields CDR1 SGHAT and CDR2 FQNNGV. Trimming took 3 bases from V and 6 from J, leaving 9 bases between them. This CDR3 comprises 12 residues. CDR3 nucleotide sequence: TGTGCCAGCAGCTTGTGGGAGCTCGAGCAGTACTTC. This codes for CASSLWELEQYF.

The chain is built from TRBV5-4 and TRBJ2-2; D gene unclear. Germline V CDR1 and CDR2: SGHNT, YYREEE (reference sequence). The CDR3 consists of 14 residues. Trimming took off 0 bases at V and 0 bases at J, with 3 bases between the two ends. This CDR3 reads CASSLVPNTGELFF. CDR3 DNA: TGTGCCAGCAGCTTGGTGCCGAACACCGGGGAGCTGTTTTTT.

The chain has TRBV6-5 and TRBJ1-2; the D gene is possibly TRBD1 (6 bases). V shed 4 bases and J shed 5 bases, with 20 bases lying between them. The CDR3 totals 16 residues. Per the germline V gene, CDR1 is MNHEY and CDR2 is SVGAGI. CDR3 sequence (DNA): TGTGCCAGCAGTTCACAAGGAGGGGGTGTACGGTATGGCTACACCTTC. Translated, it gives CASSSQGGGVRYGYTF.

This clone was counted between two and nine times. The likely explanation is a read error, given a far larger clone one base away. The same CDR3 also results from other DNA sequences found in this sample. The chain recombines TRBV4-3 with TRBJ2-3; TRBD1 matches 10 bases. The V gene end was trimmed by 3 bases and the J gene end by 5 bases; junction bases not matched to a gene: 2. The CDR3 runs 14 residues. CDR1 and CDR2 (germline): LGHNA, YSLEER. As DNA, the CDR3 is TGCGCCAGCAGCCAGGGGACAGGGGTAGATACGCAGTATTTT. Its protein is CASSQGTGVDTQYF.

V usage is TRBV6-6 and J usage is TRBJ2-7; 10 bases fit TRBD1. The CDR3 totals 13 residues. CDR1 and CDR2 (germline): MNHNY, SVGAGI (reference sequence). J gave up 2 bases and V 6 bases, and 1 base lay outside the gene matches. This chain's CDR3 is CASRGQGAYEQYF. CDR3 nucleotide sequence: TGTGCCAGCAGAGGACAGGGGGCCTACGAGCAGTACTTC.

This chain connects TRBV2 to TRBJ1-4; D is undetermined. Germline-derived CDR1 and CDR2 are SNHLY and FYNNEI. The CDR3 spans 15 residues. V shed 1 base and J shed 6 bases, with 12 bases lying between them. This chain's CDR3 is CASSEVGGIDEKLFF. DNA for the CDR3: TGTGCCAGCAGTGAAGTCGGCGGGATCGATGAAAAACTGTTTTTT.

The chain uses TRBV30 and TRBJ1-1, with D hard to call. The CDR3 runs to 14 residues. V lost 3 bases and J lost 0, with 11 bases in between. Germline V gives CDR1 GTSNPN, CDR2 SVGIG (reference sequence). The CDR3, as DNA: TGTGCCTGGAGATACAGCGATTTGAACACTGAAGCTTTCTTT. Encoded protein: CAWRYSDLNTEAFF.

The V call is TRBV10-3, the J call TRBJ1-5; 9 bases fit TRBD1. With V trimmed by 5 bases and J by 6 bases, 8 bases remained unmatched. The CDR3 spans 15 residues. Germline assignment: CDR1 ENHRY and CDR2 SYGVKD. The CDR3 nucleotides read TGTGCCATCAGTTCTGGACAGGGGTCGAGTCAGCCCCAGCATTTT. Amino acid sequence: CAISSGQGSSQPQHF.

Remarks on this clone: With only one base between it and a far larger clone, this is likely a read error. Other DNA sequences within the sample encode an identical CDR3. The chain has TRBV6-1 and TRBJ2-5, with 9 bases identical to TRBD2. Germline assignment: CDR1 MNHNS and CDR2 SASEGT. The CDR3 loop spans 14 amino acids. In DNA form, the CDR3 reads TGCGCCAGCAGTGGAGCGGGAGGATCAGAGACCCAGTACTTC. Residues: CASSGAGGSETQYF.

V gene TRBV5-6 combines with J gene TRBJ1-1; D possibly corresponds to TRBD1 (6 bases). Trimming shortened V by 1 base and J by 3 bases, and 10 bases separated the two germline ends. The germline V gene has CDR1 SGHDT and CDR2 YYEEEE. The CDR3 loop spans 14 amino acids. The CDR3 DNA sequence: TGTGCCAGCAGCTTGACAGGGCGGTACACTGAAGCTTTCTTT. Protein: CASSLTGRYTEAFF. The variable domain in full, with the rest retrieved from reference TRBV5-6 and TRBJ1-1, is DAGVTQSPTHLIKTRGQQVTLRCSPKSGHDTVSWYQQALGQGPQFIFQYYEEEERQRGNFPDRFSGHQFPNYSSELNVNALLLGDSALYLCASSLTGRYTEAFFGQGTRLTVV.